This TCR beta chain was sequenced for a study of blood T cell repertoires in COVID-19. Overall study context: Acute and convalescent COVID-19 specimens originated in the United States, Italy and Spain. The cDNA or gDNA used as material had been derived from T cells, B-cell-depleted T cells, or PBMCs.

This CDR3 spans 15 amino acids. Deletions cut 6 bases from V and 6 bases from J, with 18 bases between. Germline V gene data show CDR1 as MDHEN and CDR2 as SYDVKM. In the study's own analysis: From reference gene primer amplification, estimates of nucleated cell counts were derived. Sequenced by immunoSEQ multiplex PCR; TCRdb stores in-frame clones only, minus some. For V, J and clone size, that table is used; D and trimming come from the DNA. The sample has some 75,000 clones; 75% to 90% are singletons. This sequence originates from a man in his 60s with acute or convalescent COVID-19. This chain uses TRBV28 with TRBJ1-5; tentatively, D is TRBD1 (6 bases). The sample comprised peripheral blood. The CDR3 coding sequence is TGTGCCAGCAGATCCGCGGGGGCCGGGGCTCAGCCCCAGCATTTT. This encodes CASRSAGAGAQPQHF.